Following are 23 T cell receptor beta chains from one sample sequenced in a study of T cells in Graves' hyperthyroidism and ophthalmopathy. Researchers took RNA transcripts and amplified the TCR beta CDR3 regions from them. The HTBI primer set served for first-round RT-PCR of the TCR CDR3. One entry per CDR3 protein results from TCRdb running MiXCR on the multiplex PCR reads. The sample yields fewer than 450,000 distinct CDR3 sequences, approximately 16% seen once. Sequences were obtained from blood. The receptors were sampled from a woman aged 55-70 years with Graves' ophthalmopathy.

The chain employs TRBV6-1 and TRBJ2-2; D perhaps matches TRBD2 (5 bases). V was pared by 6 bases and J by 7 bases, with 12 bases between. The CDR3 runs 13 residues. CDR1 is MNHNS and CDR2 is SASEGT in the germline V gene. The CDR3, as DNA: TGTGCCAGCAGCCTGGACGGGATCGGGGAGCTGTTTTTT. Amino acids: CASSLDGIGELFF.

This clonotype has ten or more counts. V is TRBV2 and J is TRBJ2-5; 12 bases are a match to TRBD1. CDR1 and CDR2 (germline): SNHLY, FYNNEI. The CDR3 covers 15 residues. The V segment lost 7 bases and the J segment 3 bases; nucleotides outside the gene matches: 6. CDR3 sequence reads: CASKRDRGLEETQYF. CDR3 nucleotide sequence: TGTGCCAGCAAGAGGGACAGGGGGCTAGAAGAGACCCAGTACTTC.

This clonotype was picked up a small number of times. The J gene is TRBJ2-3, the V gene TRBV9; D may be TRBD2 (6 bases). The V end lost 0 bases, the J end lost 3 bases, and 11 bases lay between the germline ends. The CDR3 has 15 amino acids. The germline V gene encodes CDR1 SGDLS and CDR2 YYNGEE. The CDR3 bases are TGTGCCAGCAGCGTAGCTACTGGGACTACAGATACGCAGTATTTT. Its protein product is CASSVATGTTDTQYF.

The sample holds a few counts of this clonotype. The chain links TRBV28 to TRBJ2-5; D possibly corresponds to TRBD1 (6 bases). There are 13 residues in the CDR3. The ends were cut back, 8 bases at V and 0 bases at J, with 10 bases in the middle. Per the germline V gene, CDR1 is MDHEN and CDR2 is SYDVKM. As DNA, the CDR3 is TGTGCCAGCCAAAGGGGGTACCAAGAGACCCAGTACTTC. Protein: CASQRGYQETQYF. Complete variable domain (other parts from reference TRBV28 and TRBJ2-5): DVKVTQSSRYLVKRTGEKVFLECVQDMDHENMFWYRQDPGLGLRLIYFSYDVKMKEKGDIPEGYSVSREKKERFSLILESASTNQTSMYLCASQRGYQETQYFGPGTRLLVL.

This chain joins TRBV7-2 and TRBJ1-1; no definite D call. Deletions cut 6 bases from V and 0 bases from J, with 14 bases between. The CDR3 has 15 residues. Germline assignment: CDR1 SGHTA and CDR2 FQGNSA. The CDR3 here is CASRRIWVVNTEAFF. In DNA, the CDR3 is TGTGCCAGCAGAAGAATCTGGGTTGTGAACACTGAAGCTTTCTTT. Looking up the rest from reference TRBV7-2 and TRBJ1-1 gives the full variable domain: GAGVSQSPSNKVTEKGKDVELRCDPISGHTALYWYRQSLGQGLEFLIYFQGNSAPDKSGLPSDRFSAERTGGSVSTLTIQRTQQEDSAVYLCASRRIWVVNTEAFFGQGTRLTVV.

J is TRBJ1-2 and V is TRBV9; 9 bases are shared with TRBD1. The trim removed 0 bases at V and 5 bases at J, leaving 5 bases unmatched. The CDR3 consists of 15 residues. Germline CDR1 SGDLS, CDR2 YYNGEE. CDR3 bases: TGTGCCAGCAGCGTAGAAGGGGACAGGGTTTATGGCTACACCTTC. Translated, it gives CASSVEGDRVYGYTF. Full variable domain (missing parts from reference TRBV9 and TRBJ1-2): DSGVTQTPKHLITATGQRVTLRCSPRSGDLSVYWYQQSLDQGLQFLIQYYNGEERAKGNILERFSAQQFPDLHSELNLSSLELGDSALYFCASSVEGDRVYGYTFGSGTRLTVV.

This clonotype has ten or more counts. The chain is built from TRBV11-2 and TRBJ2-1, with D unclear. Germline V CDR1 and CDR2: SGHAT, FQNNGV. V lost 5 bases and J lost 4, with 3 bases in between. The CDR3 length is 11 residues. The chain's CDR3 is CASSPYNEQFF. CDR3 nucleotides: TGTGCCAGCAGCCCATACAATGAGCAGTTCTTC. The entire variable domain, with the rest obtained from reference TRBV11-2 and TRBJ2-1, is as follows: EAGVAQSPRYKIIEKRQSVAFWCNPISGHATLYWYQQILGQGPKLLIQFQNNGVVDDSQLPKDRFSAERLKGVDSTLKIQPAKLEDSAVYLCASSPYNEQFFGPGTRLTVL.

This clonotype appeared many times. This sequence joins TRBV9 and TRBJ1-5; weak D call: TRBD1 (5 bases). The V end was cut by 3 bases, the J end by 6 bases, with 16 bases between. CDR1 and CDR2 from the germline V gene are SGDLS and YYNGEE. CDR3 length: 15 residues. Here the CDR3 DNA reads TGTGCCAGCAGCGCGGACGGGGGAGGTAGTCAGCCCCAGCATTTT. Translating it yields CASSADGGGSQPQHF.

This clonotype was observed many times. V usage is TRBV28 and J usage is TRBJ2-7; D is perhaps TRBD1 or TRBD2 (5 bases each). Germline V CDR1 and CDR2: MDHEN, SYDVKM. The CDR3 length is 17 residues. Deletions cut 8 bases from V and 5 bases from J, with 28 bases between. CDR3 sequence (DNA): TGTGCCAGCTCCGGGGCAGCGGAGCAACCCTTCTCGGACGAGCAGTACTTC. Translation: CASSGAAEQPFSDEQYF.

This clonotype was recorded at least ten times. The genes are TRBV20-1 and TRBJ2-7; TRBD2 matches at 12 bases. Germline V gives CDR1 DFQATT, CDR2 SNEGSKA (reference sequence). The CDR3 is 15 residues long. The V gene end was trimmed by 5 bases and the J gene end by 3 bases; junction bases not matched to a gene: 8. CDR3: CSARTSGIDLYEQYF. The CDR3 DNA follows: TGCAGTGCTCGGACTAGCGGGATTGATCTCTACGAGCAGTACTTC.

In this sample, this clonotype turned up many times. The gene calls are TRBV2 and TRBJ2-1; 10 nucleotides agree with TRBD1. This CDR3 contains 19 residues. V shed 0 bases, J shed 8 bases, and the junction held 16 bases outside the gene matches. Germline CDR1 is SNHLY and CDR2 is FYNNEI. This chain's CDR3 is CASSEAPYGQTGGEYEQFF. CDR3 nucleotide sequence: TGTGCCAGCAGTGAAGCCCCTTATGGCCAGACAGGGGGCGAGTATGAGCAGTTCTTC.

The chain recombines TRBV3-1 with TRBJ2-2, with 8 bases fitting TRBD2. With 5 bases clipped from V and 4 bases from J, the junction kept 6 bases outside the gene matches. CDR1 and CDR2 (germline): LGHDT, YNNKEL (reference sequence). This CDR3 is 15 amino acids long. This chain's CDR3 is CASSKAGVGTGELFF. The CDR3 DNA is TGTGCCAGCAGCAAAGCGGGAGTGGGCACCGGGGAGCTGTTTTTT. The complete variable domain, with remaining parts taken from reference TRBV3-1 and TRBJ2-2, reads DTAVSQTPKYLVTQMGNDKSIKCEQNLGHDTMYWYKQDSKKFLKIMFSYNNKELIINETVPNRFSPKSPDKAHLNLHINSLELGDSAVYFCASSKAGVGTGELFFGEGSRLTVL.

This clonotype was observed a few times. DNA of the CDR3: TGTGCCAGCAGTTCCCCCCCCGGCTTGGGGGTAGGGGCCAACGTCCTGACTTTC. It codes for CASSSPPGLGVGANVLTF. The chain combines TRBV28 with TRBJ2-6; D may be TRBD1 or TRBD2 (5 bases each). Germline CDR1 MDHEN, CDR2 SYDVKM. V was clipped by 4 bases and J by 4 bases, with 20 bases between them. The CDR3 covers 18 residues.

This clonotype was counted many times. This chain links TRBV6-1 with TRBJ2-1; TRBD2 aligns across 14 bases. Germline CDR1 MNHNS, CDR2 SASEGT. After removal of 6 bases from V and 13 bases from J, the junction contained 8 bases not matched to a gene. CDR3 size: 14 residues. The CDR3 DNA reads as TGTGCCAGCAGGATCGGGACTAGCGGGAGTCCCCAGTTCTTC. As protein: CASRIGTSGSPQFF.

This clonotype has at least ten counts. The chain recombines TRBV5-6 with TRBJ2-7; unclear D gene. The CDR3 has 13 amino acids. CDR1 and CDR2 from the germline V gene are SGHDT and YYEEEE. The V end lost 0 bases, the J end lost 6 bases, and 10 bases lay between the germline ends. Here the CDR3 DNA reads TGTGCCAGCAGCTTGGCCTTTCCGGGCGAGCAGTACTTC. It translates to CASSLAFPGEQYF.

This clonotype was detected only a few times. The CDR3 DNA reads TGCGCCAGCAGCCAAGATCTGATAAATGAGCAGTTCTTC. This codes for CASSQDLINEQFF. V is TRBV4-1 and J is TRBJ2-1; unclear D gene. This CDR3 is built from 13 residues. V was trimmed by 0 bases and J by 7 bases, leaving 7 bases between them. CDR1 is MGHRA, CDR2 YSYEKL, per germline.

V is TRBV27 and J is TRBJ2-5, with D perhaps TRBD1 or TRBD2 (5 bases each). The CDR3 runs 14 residues. V lost 5 bases and J 3 bases, leaving 13 bases between the germline ends. Germline V gene sequence: CDR1 MNHEY, CDR2 SMNVEV (reference sequence). DNA of the CDR3: TGTGCCAGCAGTCTCTTCGGGACGGAAGAGACCCAGTACTTC. This translates into CASSLFGTEETQYF.

This clonotype was detected only a few times. J is TRBJ2-1 and V is TRBV9, with D perhaps TRBD2 (5 bases). The germline V gene encodes CDR1 SGDLS and CDR2 YYNGEE. The CDR3 consists of 18 residues. Trimming took off 0 bases at V and 0 bases at J, with 16 bases between the two ends. CDR3: CASSVGPTTGSSYNEQFF. The DNA for the CDR3 is TGTGCCAGCAGCGTAGGTCCAACCACGGGGAGCTCCTACAATGAGCAGTTCTTC.

The chain uses TRBV3-1 and TRBJ2-7; TRBD1 or TRBD2 may be the D gene (6 bases each). CDR3 length: 15 amino acids. In germline, CDR1 is LGHDT, CDR2 YNNKEL (reference sequence). Trimming left V 0 bases short and J 1 base short, with 10 bases between. CDR3 DNA sequence: TGTGCCAGCAGCCAAGAATGGAGGGGGTCCTACGAGCAGTACTTC. This encodes CASSQEWRGSYEQYF.

This clonotype occurred many times. CDR3 loop: CSATRSGTGEYEQYF. As DNA, the CDR3 is TGCAGTGCTACCCGATCCGGGACAGGGGAGTACGAGCAGTACTTC. The chain combines TRBV20-1 with TRBJ2-7; 10 nucleotides agree with TRBD1. The germline V gene has CDR1 DFQATT and CDR2 SNEGSKA (reference sequence). CDR3 length: 15 amino acids. V was clipped by 4 bases and J by 4 bases; unmatched bases: 10.

This clonotype was counted many times. This chain connects TRBV2 to TRBJ1-1, with TRBD1 as a possible D gene (5 bases). Deletions cut 5 bases from V and 1 base from J, with 14 bases between. The CDR3 is 15 amino acids. CDR1 and CDR2 from the germline V gene are SNHLY and FYNNEI. The DNA of the CDR3 is TGTGCCAGCAGTAACTCCCAGGGAAAGAACACTGAAGCTTTCTTT. This gives the protein CASSNSQGKNTEAFF.

This clonotype was detected a few times. The chain couples TRBV7-8 to TRBJ2-7; the match to TRBD2 covers 15 bases. Unmatched junction bases numbered 4, after V lost 4 bases and J lost 3 bases. Looked up from germline, CDR1 is SGHVS and CDR2 is FQNEAQ. This CDR3 has 16 residues. The CDR3 DNA reads as TGTGCCAGCAGCTCGGGACTAGCGGGAGGATACTACGAGCAGTACTTC. It codes for CASSSGLAGGYYEQYF.

This clonotype has a handful of counts. The chain recombines TRBV19 with TRBJ2-1, with D possibly matching TRBD2 (6 bases). This CDR3 has 14 residues. Trimming pared 5 bases from V and 6 bases from J, leaving 14 bases between. The germline V gene has CDR1 LNHDA and CDR2 SQIVND (reference sequence). The CDR3 loop reads CASSASTSPNEQFF. In nucleotides, the CDR3 is TGTGCCAGTAGTGCCTCGACTAGTCCCAATGAGCAGTTCTTC. Full variable domain (remainder filled in from reference TRBV19 and TRBJ2-1): DGGITQSPKYLFRKEGQNVTLSCEQNLNHDAMYWYRQDPGQGLRLIYYSQIVNDFQKGDIAEGYSVSREKKESFPLTVTSAQKNPTAFYLCASSASTSPNEQFFGPGTRLTVL.